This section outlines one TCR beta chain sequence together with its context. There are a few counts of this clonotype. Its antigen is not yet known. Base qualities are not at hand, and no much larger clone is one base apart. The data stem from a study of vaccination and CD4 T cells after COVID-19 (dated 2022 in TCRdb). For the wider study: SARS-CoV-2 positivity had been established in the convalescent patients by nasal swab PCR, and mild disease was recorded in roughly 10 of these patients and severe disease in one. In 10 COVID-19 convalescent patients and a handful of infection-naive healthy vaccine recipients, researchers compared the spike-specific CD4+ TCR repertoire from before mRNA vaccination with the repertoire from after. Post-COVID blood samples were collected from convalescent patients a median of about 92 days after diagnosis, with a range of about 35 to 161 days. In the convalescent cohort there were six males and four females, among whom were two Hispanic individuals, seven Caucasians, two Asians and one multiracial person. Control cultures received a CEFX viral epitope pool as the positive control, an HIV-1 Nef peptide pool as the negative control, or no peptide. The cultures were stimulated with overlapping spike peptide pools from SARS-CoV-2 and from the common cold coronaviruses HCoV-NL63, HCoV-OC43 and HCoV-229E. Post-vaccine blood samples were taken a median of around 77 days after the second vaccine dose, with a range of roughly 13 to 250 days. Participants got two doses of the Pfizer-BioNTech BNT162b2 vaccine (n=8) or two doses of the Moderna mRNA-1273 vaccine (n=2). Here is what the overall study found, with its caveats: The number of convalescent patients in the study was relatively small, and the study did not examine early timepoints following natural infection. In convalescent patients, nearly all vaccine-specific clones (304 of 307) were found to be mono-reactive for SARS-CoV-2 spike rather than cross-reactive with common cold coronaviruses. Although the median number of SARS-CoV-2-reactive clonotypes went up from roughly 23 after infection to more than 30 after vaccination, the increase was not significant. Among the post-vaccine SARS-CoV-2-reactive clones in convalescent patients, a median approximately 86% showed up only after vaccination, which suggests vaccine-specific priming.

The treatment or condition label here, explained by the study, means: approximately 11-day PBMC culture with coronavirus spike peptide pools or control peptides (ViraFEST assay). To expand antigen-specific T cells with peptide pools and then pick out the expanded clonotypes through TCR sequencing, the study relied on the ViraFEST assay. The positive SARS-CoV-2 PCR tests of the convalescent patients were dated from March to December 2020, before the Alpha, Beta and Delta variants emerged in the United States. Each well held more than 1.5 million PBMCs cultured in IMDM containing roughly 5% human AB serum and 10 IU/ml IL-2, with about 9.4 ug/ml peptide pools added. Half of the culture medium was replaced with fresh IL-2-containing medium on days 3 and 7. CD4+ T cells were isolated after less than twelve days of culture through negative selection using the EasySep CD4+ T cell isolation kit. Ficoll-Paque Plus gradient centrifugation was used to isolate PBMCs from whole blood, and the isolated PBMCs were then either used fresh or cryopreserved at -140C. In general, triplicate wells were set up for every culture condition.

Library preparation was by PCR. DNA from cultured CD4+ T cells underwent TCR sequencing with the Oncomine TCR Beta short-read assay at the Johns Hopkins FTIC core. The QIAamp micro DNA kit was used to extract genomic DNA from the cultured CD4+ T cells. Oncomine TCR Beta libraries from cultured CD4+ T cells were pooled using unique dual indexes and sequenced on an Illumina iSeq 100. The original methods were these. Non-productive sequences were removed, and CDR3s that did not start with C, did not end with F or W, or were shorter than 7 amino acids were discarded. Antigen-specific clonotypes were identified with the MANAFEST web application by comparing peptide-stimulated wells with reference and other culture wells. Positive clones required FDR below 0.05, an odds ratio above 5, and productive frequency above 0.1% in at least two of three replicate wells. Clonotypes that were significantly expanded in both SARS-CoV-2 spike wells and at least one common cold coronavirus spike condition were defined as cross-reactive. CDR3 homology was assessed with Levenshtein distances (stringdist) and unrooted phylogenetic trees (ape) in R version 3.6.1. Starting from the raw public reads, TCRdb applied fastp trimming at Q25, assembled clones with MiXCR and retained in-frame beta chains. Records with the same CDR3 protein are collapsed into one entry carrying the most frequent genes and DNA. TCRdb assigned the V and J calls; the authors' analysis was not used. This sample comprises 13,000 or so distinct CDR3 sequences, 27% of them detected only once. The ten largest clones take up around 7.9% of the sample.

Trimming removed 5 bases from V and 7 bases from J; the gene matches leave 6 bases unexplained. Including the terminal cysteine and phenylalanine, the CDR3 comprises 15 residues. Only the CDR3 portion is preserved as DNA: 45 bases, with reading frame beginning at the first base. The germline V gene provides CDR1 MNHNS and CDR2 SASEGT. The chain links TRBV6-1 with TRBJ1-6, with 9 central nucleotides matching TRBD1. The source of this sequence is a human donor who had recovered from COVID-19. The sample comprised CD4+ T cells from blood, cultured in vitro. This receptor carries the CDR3 CASSPWDRDNSPLHF. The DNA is TGTGCCAGCAGTCCCTGGGACAGGGACAATTCACCCCTCCACTTT.